Listed below are T cell receptor beta chains from one sample, sequenced in a study of cytomegalovirus exposure and HLA in healthy donors. The protocol was immunoSEQ multiplex PCR, while the TCRdb copy is restricted to in-frame clones and leaves out a portion. The sample holds over 140,000 clones, approximately 84% seen once. The specimen was PBMCs. The receptors come from a man between 25 and 39 years old in good health and CMV-seropositive. CDR3s include the opening cysteine and the closing phenylalanine or tryptophan.

TRBJ2-1	TRBV4-2	CASSQGLAGGPSDNEQFF
TRBJ1-4	TRBV28	CASSIPQGTNEKLFF
TRBJ1-1	TRBV21-1	CASTQGGGWRTEAFF
TRBJ1-1	TRBV27	CASRRGNRGGTEAFF
TRBJ1-4	TRBV19	CASSNGPWLEKLFF
TRBJ1-2	TRBV27	CASSPLGGSSYTF
TRBJ2-1	TRBV7-3	CASSLNSGGAAEQFF
TRBJ2-7	TRBV27	CASSLTQGALYEQYF
TRBJ2-3	TRBV6-5	CASSYSRGGPGTQYF
TRBJ1-2	TRBV6-1	CASSLTPTHGYTF
TRBJ2-1	TRBV9	CASNYRDSNEQFF
TRBJ1-1	TRBV6-1	CASSEFLGGNTEAFF
TRBJ1-1	TRBV11-3	CASSLGGRNTEAFF
TRBJ1-4	TRBV5-6	CASSHPHEMNEKLFF
TRBJ2-1	TRBV18	CASSLDFSGRLHNEQFF
TRBJ2-5	TRBV7-8	CASSLRRLQRETQYF
TRBJ2-1	TRBV7-3	CASSLRPSSGPGNEQFF
TRBJ2-7	TRBV7-9	CASSLGAGRERVEQYF
TRBJ1-5	TRBV28	CASSLGHSNQPQHF
TRBJ2-7	TRBV28	CASSFQTGTLPTYEQYF
TRBJ2-3	TRBV2	CASRLILGGTQYF
TRBJ1-2	TRBV27	CASSWRLGDGYTF
TRBJ1-3	TRBV4-2	CASSQVSSGNTIYF
TRBJ2-5	TRBV5-1	CASSLVLGGETQYF
TRBJ2-1	TRBV19	CASSRDRDSYNEQFF
TRBJ2-7	TRBV5-1	CASSSKRGGRDEQYF
TRBJ1-4	TRBV7-2	CASTNTGGDEKLFF
TRBJ1-5	TRBV2	CASSGQEHQPQHF
TRBJ2-5	TRBV9	CASSVTSRETQYF
TRBJ2-1	TRBV13	CASSLGAGVNEQFF
TRBJ2-1	TRBV9	CASSLSGGDFGEQFF
TRBJ2-7	TRBV11-2	CASTGGEGTVFEQYF
TRBJ2-1	TRBV6-6	CASSYGHSNEQFF
TRBJ2-5	TRBV5-4	CASSIQGAAYQYQETQYF
TRBJ2-1	TRBV25-1	CASSESGLDNEQFF
TRBJ2-7	TRBV14	CASSRQGVRGEQYF
TRBJ2-3	TRBV5-1	CASRAGASTDTQYF
TRBJ1-1	TRBV28	CASRGQSPTEAFF
TRBJ2-3	TRBV2	CASVMASGGASTDTQYF
TRBJ2-2	TRBV5-1	CASSPTGPNTGELFF
TRBJ2-5	TRBV6-5	CASNRGGETQYF
TRBJ1-5	TRBV4-1	CASSQETGGDQPQHF
TRBJ2-2	TRBV21-1	CASSRKNTRGLSDDTGELFF
TRBJ1-4	TRBV6-5	CASRTTGDGEKLFF
TRBJ1-5	TRBV19	CASSGTLNQPQHF
TRBJ2-2	TRBV4-2	CASSLSGVNTGELFF
TRBJ2-7	TRBV18	CASSPSSDIAYEQYF
TRBJ2-2	TRBV19	CASSPLGDTRSTGELFF